At least ten counts were recorded for the clone carrying this T cell receptor beta chain. These data are taken from a study of human T cells and chemical hapten exposure. Trimming took off 0 bases at V and 4 bases at J, with 7 bases between the two ends. The CDR3 consists of 13 residues. One entry per CDR3 protein results from TCRdb running MiXCR on the RACE reads. The sample has around 95,000 distinct CDR3 sequences; 10% to 13% are singletons. As to time point: pre-sensitization, week 0. Specified treatment: therapeutic diphenylcyclopropenone sensitization with weekly scalp DPC. Blood draws came first, before each patch test. The authors extracted total RNA from unfractionated whole blood.

The sample in question was whole blood, obtained in connection with sensitization to the hapten diphenylcyclopropenone (DPC). This TCR came from a woman between 55 and 75 years old with alopecia areata. Some clones in this sample may be carry-over from other donors' samples. The V gene is TRBV12-3 or TRBV12-4, the J gene TRBJ2-7; no clear D. The CDR3 is CASSLALKYEQYF. As DNA, the CDR3 is TGTGCCAGCAGTTTAGCGCTGAAATACGAGCAGTACTTC.